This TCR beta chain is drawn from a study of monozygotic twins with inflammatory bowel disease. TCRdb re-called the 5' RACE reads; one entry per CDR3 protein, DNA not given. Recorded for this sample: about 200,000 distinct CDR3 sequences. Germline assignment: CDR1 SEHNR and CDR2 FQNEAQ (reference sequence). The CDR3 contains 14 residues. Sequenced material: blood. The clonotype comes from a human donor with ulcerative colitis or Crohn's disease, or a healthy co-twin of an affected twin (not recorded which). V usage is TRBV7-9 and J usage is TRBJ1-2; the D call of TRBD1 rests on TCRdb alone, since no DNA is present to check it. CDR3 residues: CASSSSTGFYGYTF. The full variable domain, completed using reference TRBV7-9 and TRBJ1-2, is DTGVSQNPRHKITKRGQNVTFRCDPISEHNRLYWYRQTLGQGPEFLTYFQNEAQLEKSRLLSDRFSAERPKGSFSTLEIQRTEQGDSAMYLCASSSSTGFYGYTFGSGTRLTVV.